The clone carrying this T cell receptor (beta chain) appeared a single time. The data were obtained in a study of blood T cell repertoires in COVID-19. Study details: Specimens from acute and convalescent COVID-19 originated in the United States, Italy and Spain. PBMCs, B-cell-depleted T cells, or T cells were the source of the cDNA or gDNA that made up the material.

The table came from immunoSEQ multiplex PCR; TCRdb's copy has only in-frame clones and leaves some out. The sample yields 150,000 to 200,000 clones, 86% seen once. The V end was cut by 6 bases, the J end by 4 bases, with 7 bases between. From germline, CDR1 is MNHEY and CDR2 SMNVEV (reference sequence). This CDR3 contains 12 residues. This TCR came from a woman of 80 years or more in a cohort sampled during active or convalescent COVID-19. Specimen: peripheral blood. This rearrangement joins TRBV27 to TRBJ1-5, with TRBD1 as a possible D gene (5 bases). This CDR3 is CASRGGNQPQHF. Here the CDR3 DNA reads TGTGCCAGCAGGGGGGGTAATCAGCCCCAGCATTTT.